These 7 T cell receptor beta chains were all obtained from the same sample, sequenced in a study of T cell clones after liver transplantation. Sequencing of dividing CFSE-low cells from the MLR defined alloreactive TCRbeta sequences. Sequencing used immunoSEQ multiplex PCR; TCRdb keeps in-frame clones, though not all of them. The data show fewer than 7,000 clones, with approximately 31% seen just once and about 16% held by the top ten. What these receptors recognize is not known. The sequencing input was CD4+ T cells from cultured PBMCs. All receptors derive from a human patient who received a liver transplant. The T cells may come from the graft donor.

The J gene is TRBJ1-5, the V gene TRBV30, with D unresolved. The CDR3 spans 13 residues. V lost 2 bases and J lost 0, with 5 bases in between. From germline, CDR1 is GTSNPN and CDR2 SVGIG (reference sequence). CDR3: CAWSSDSNQPQHF. The CDR3 DNA sequence: TGTGCCTGGAGTTCAGATAGCAATCAGCCCCAGCATTTT.

In DNA form, the CDR3 reads TGTGCCAGCAGTTCACAGGGATCGGGCGGCTACACCTTC. Translating gives CASSSQGSGGYTF. The rearrangement uses TRBV7-2 and TRBJ1-2; D is perhaps TRBD1 (6 bases). The CDR3 runs to 13 residues. CDR1 and CDR2 (germline): SGHTA, FQGNSA. With 6 bases removed from V and 8 bases from J, the gap between germline ends came to 16 bases. The full variable domain, in which reference TRBV7-2 and TRBJ1-2 provide the parts outside the CDR3, is GAGVSQSPSNKVTEKGKDVELRCDPISGHTALYWYRQSLGQGLEFLIYFQGNSAPDKSGLPSDRFSAERTGGSVSTLTIQRTQQEDSAVYLCASSSQGSGGYTFGSGTRLTVV.

The DNA of the CDR3 is TGCGCCAGCAGCTTGGATGGGGTCTCTGGGGCCAACGTCCTGACTTTC. Its protein is CASSLDGVSGANVLTF. The chain joins TRBV5-1 to TRBJ2-6; D unclear. The V gene lost 0 bases and the J gene lost 0 bases, with 7 bases spanning the gap. Germline CDR1 and CDR2: SGHRS and YFSETQ. The CDR3 sequence is 16 residues long.

This sequence joins TRBV5-6 and TRBJ1-3; D is possibly TRBD1 (5 bases). The CDR3 covers 14 residues. The germline V gene has CDR1 SGHDT and CDR2 YYEEEE. The germline V and J ends were trimmed by 5 bases and 4 bases, with 13 bases remaining between them. As DNA, the CDR3 is TGTGCCAGCAGGATGTCAGGGACGGGAAACACCATATATTTT. The encoded protein is CASRMSGTGNTIYF. Full variable domain (missing parts from reference TRBV5-6 and TRBJ1-3): DAGVTQSPTHLIKTRGQQVTLRCSPKSGHDTVSWYQQALGQGPQFIFQYYEEEERQRGNFPDRFSGHQFPNYSSELNVNALLLGDSALYLCASRMSGTGNTIYFGEGSWLTVV.

This chain connects TRBV15 to TRBJ2-7, with 9 bases matching TRBD1. Germline CDR1 reads LNHNV; CDR2 reads YYDKDF (reference sequence). V gave up 0 bases and J gave up 7 bases; unmatched junction bases: 10. CDR3 size: 16 residues. The CDR3 DNA is TGTGCCACCAGCAGAGATGACTGGGACAGGGTTACTGAGCAGTACTTC. Translation: CATSRDDWDRVTEQYF.

This clone was seen more than once but under ten times. This chain links TRBV2 with TRBJ1-2; 8 bases are a match to TRBD1. The germline V gene encodes CDR1 SNHLY and CDR2 FYNNEI. The V and J ends lost 3 bases and 5 bases, in that order; junction bases with no gene match: 5. This CDR3 contains 14 residues. CDR3 nucleotide sequence: TGTGCCAGCAGTGAGGTCAGGGGGCTGTATGGCTACACCTTC. It codes for CASSEVRGLYGYTF.

In the case of this clone: This CDR3 is also generated by other DNA sequences in the sample. This sequence joins TRBV5-6 and TRBJ1-2; 9 nucleotides match TRBD1. J was trimmed by 4 bases and V by 4 bases; bases with no gene match: 5. The CDR3 consists of 14 residues. CDR1 SGHDT and CDR2 YYEEEE come from the germline V gene. Here the CDR3 reads CASSPGQGGYGYTF. CDR3 sequence (DNA): TGTGCCAGCAGCCCGGGACAGGGCGGCTATGGCTACACCTTC.